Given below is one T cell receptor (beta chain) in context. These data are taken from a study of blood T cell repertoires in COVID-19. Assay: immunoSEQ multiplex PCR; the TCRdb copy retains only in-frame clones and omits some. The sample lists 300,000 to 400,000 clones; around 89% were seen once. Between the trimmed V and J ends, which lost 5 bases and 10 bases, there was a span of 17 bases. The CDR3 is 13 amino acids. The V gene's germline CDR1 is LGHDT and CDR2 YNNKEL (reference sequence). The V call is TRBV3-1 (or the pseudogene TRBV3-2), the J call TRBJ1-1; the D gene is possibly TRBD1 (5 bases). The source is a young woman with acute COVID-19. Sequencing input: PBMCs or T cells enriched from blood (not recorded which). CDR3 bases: TGTGCCAGCAGCACCTCGGGGGGGAAAGGAGCTTTCTTT. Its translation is CASSTSGGKGAFF.